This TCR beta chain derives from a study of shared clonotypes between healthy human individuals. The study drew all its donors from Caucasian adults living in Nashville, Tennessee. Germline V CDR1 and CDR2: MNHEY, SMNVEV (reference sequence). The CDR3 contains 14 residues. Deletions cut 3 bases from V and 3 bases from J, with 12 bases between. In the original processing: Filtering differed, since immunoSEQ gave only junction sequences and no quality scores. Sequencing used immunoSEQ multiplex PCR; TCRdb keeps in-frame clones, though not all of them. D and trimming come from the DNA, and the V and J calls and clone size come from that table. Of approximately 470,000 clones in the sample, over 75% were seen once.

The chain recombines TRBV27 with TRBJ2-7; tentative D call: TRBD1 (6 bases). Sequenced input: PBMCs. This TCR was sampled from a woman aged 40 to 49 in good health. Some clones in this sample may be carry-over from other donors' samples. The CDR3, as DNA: TGTGCCAGCAGTTTTTCTGGGGACAACTACGAGCAGTACTTC. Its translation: CASSFSGDNYEQYF.